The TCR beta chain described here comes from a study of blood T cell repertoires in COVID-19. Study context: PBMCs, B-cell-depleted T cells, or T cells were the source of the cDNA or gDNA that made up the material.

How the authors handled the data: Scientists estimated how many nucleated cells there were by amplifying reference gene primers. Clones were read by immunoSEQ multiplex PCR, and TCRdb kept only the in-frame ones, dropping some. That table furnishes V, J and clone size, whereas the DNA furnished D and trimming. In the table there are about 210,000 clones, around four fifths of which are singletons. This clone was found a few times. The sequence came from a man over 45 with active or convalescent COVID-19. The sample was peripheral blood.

CDR3 amino acids: CASSLGQSYGYTF. The CDR3 nucleotides read TGTGCCAGCAGCTTAGGGCAGTCCTATGGCTACACCTTC. The genes are TRBV7-9 and TRBJ1-2, with no clear D. The ends were cut back, 1 base at V and 4 bases at J, with 7 bases in the middle. Germline lookup yields CDR1 SEHNR and CDR2 FQNEAQ (reference sequence). This CDR3 contains 13 residues. The whole variable domain, remainder taken from reference TRBV7-9 and TRBJ1-2, is DTGVSQNPRHKITKRGQNVTFRCDPISEHNRLYWYRQTLGQGPEFLTYFQNEAQLEKSRLLSDRFSAERPKGSFSTLEIQRTEQGDSAMYLCASSLGQSYGYTFGSGTRLTVV.